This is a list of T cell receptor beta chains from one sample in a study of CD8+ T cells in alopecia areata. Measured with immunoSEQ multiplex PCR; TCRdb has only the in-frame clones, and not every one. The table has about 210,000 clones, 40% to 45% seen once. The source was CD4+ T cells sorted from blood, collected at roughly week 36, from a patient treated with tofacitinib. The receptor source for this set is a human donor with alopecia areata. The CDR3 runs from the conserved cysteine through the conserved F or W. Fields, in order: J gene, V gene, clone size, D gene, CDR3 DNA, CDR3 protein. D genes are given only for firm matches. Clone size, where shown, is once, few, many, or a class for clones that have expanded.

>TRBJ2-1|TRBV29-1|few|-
TGCAGCGTTGGATTCGGGACACCCGTCAAGCAGTTCTTC
CSVGFGTPVKQFF
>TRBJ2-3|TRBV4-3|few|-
TGCGCCAGCAGCCAAGTAACGCCGGCAGGTAGCACAGATACGCAGTATTTT
CASSQVTPAGSTDTQYF
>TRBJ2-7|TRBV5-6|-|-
TGTGCCAGCAGCCCCTACGGGGACCCCTACGAGCAGTACTTC
CASSPYGDPYEQYF
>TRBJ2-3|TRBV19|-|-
TGTGCCAGTAGTATTCCTGGTCTAGATACGCAGTATTTT
CASSIPGLDTQYF
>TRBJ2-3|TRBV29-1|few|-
TGCAGCTCCCCGAGTGGCACAGATACGCAGTATTTT
CSSPSGTDTQYF
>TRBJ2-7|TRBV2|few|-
TGTGCCAGCAACGCAGAGACTAGTTGGATCCACGAGCAGTACTTC
CASNAETSWIHEQYF
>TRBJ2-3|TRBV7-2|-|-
TGTGCCAGCAGCTTAGTTCGGATGGATACGCAGTATTTT
CASSLVRMDTQYF
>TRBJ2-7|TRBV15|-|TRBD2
TGTGCCACCAGCCGAACGGCGTTCTCTAGCGGGAGCGAGCAGTACTTC
CATSRTAFSSGSEQYF
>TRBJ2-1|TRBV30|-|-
TGTGCCTGGGCCATGGGCAATGAGCAGTTCTTC
CAWAMGNEQFF
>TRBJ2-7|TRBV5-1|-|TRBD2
TGCGCCAGCAGCTTAATAGCGGGGCCCTACGAGCAGTACTTC
CASSLIAGPYEQYF
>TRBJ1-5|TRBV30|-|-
TGTGCCTGGAGTGCTTCTCGGACGGGGGATCAGCCCCAGCATTTT
CAWSASRTGDQPQHF
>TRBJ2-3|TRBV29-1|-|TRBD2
TGCAGCGGGGGGCAACGGAGCGGGAGGGCCTCTGGGGCAGATACGCAGTATTTT
CSGGQRSGRASGADTQYF
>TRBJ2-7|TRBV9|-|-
TGTGCCAGCAGCGTAGCCGGTCGCCACGAGCAGTACTTC
CASSVAGRHEQYF
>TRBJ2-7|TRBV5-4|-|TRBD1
TGTGCCAGCAGCCCCACAGGGGGAAGAGGCTACGAGCAGTACTTC
CASSPTGGRGYEQYF
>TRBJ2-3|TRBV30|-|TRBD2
TGTGCCTGGAGTATGACTAGCGGGATCGCAGATACGCAGTATTTT
CAWSMTSGIADTQYF
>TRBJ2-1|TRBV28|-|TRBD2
TGTGCCAGCAGCTCGCTAGCGGGAGCATCCTACAATGAGCAGTTCTTC
CASSSLAGASYNEQFF